This T cell receptor beta chain was captured by sequencing in a study of cytomegalovirus exposure and HLA in healthy donors. Study outcomes and limitations: Presence/absence analyses took donor sequencing depth as roughly uniform.

Germline V gene sequence: CDR1 ENHRY, CDR2 SYGVKD. V dropped 3 bases and J dropped 4; count of bases not matched to a gene: 7. There are 15 residues in the CDR3. Comments on this clone: Its antigen is unidentified.

PCR amplification relied on 60 Vbeta primers (plus 13 Jbeta primers). Measured with immunoSEQ multiplex PCR; TCRdb has only the in-frame clones, and not every one. The sample yields about 98,000 clones, 77% seen once. The chain links TRBV10-3 to TRBJ1-2, with 8 bases lining up with TRBD1. Specimen: PBMCs. The clonotype was recovered from a male donor in good health and CMV-seropositive. Here the CDR3 DNA reads TGTGCCATCAGTGACAGGGGGCCTTCTCCCTATGGCTACACCTTC. The encoded protein is CAISDRGPSPYGYTF.